This T cell receptor beta chain is from a study of Ad26.COV2.S vaccination and SARS-CoV-2 variants (dated by TCRdb to about 2021). With regard to the full study: Vaccine-arm donors were drawn from COV1001, a multicentre, randomized, double-blind, placebo-controlled phase I-IIa trial of Ad26.COV2.S in healthy adults. TCRbeta repertoire sequencing was used to assess the specificity and breadth of SARS-CoV-2-reactive T cell receptors after Ad26.COV2.S vaccination. Investigators remained blinded to trial group allocation during experiments and outcome assessment. Trial participants were randomized into five groups of five: low-dose or high-dose Ad26.COV2.S given once or twice, or placebo on both occasions. Ad26.COV2.S was given intramuscularly at 5x10^10 or 1x10^11 viral particles, as a single shot or as two shots 56 days apart. The TCR-sequenced set comprised roughly 30 samples: 19 Ad26.COV2.S vaccine recipients, 5 placebo recipients and 8 SARS-CoV-2 convalescent individuals. Results the study describes overall, beyond this receptor: Non-spike TCR breadth was comparable between vaccine and placebo recipients, consistent with the vaccine containing only spike. The authors noted that the TCR breadth and depth analyses may have underestimated total T cell responses. Compared with placebo recipients, Ad26.COV2.S recipients showed higher spike-specific TCR breadth (P = 0.0014). After vaccination, spike-specific CD8+ and CD4+ T cell responses were reported to show substantial breadth. Comparing responses between vaccine doses or regimens was not something the study was powered to do.

Between the V and J ends, shortened by 5 bases and 1 base respectively, the junction contains 10 bases. The germline V gene (reference sequence) sets CDR1 to SEHNR and CDR2 to FQNEAQ. The CDR3 runs 14 residues from the cysteine to the phenylalanine. Just CDR3 DNA is preserved here, 42 bases in frame from base 1. This specimen's treatment or condition label, per the study, means: some 19 received Ad26.COV2.S at low or high dose, single or two shots; 5 received placebo; per-sample allocation not given. For vaccine and placebo recipients, the sequenced repertoires came from samples collected on day 63 after the first injection. Between 29 July and 7 August 2020, Cohort 1b enrolled 20 to 30 adults aged 18-55 years at one site in Boston, USA. Ad26.COV2.S was a replication-incompetent adenovirus type 26 vector that expressed a prefusion-stabilized SARS-CoV-2 spike protein derived from the original Wuhan strain.

Turning to this clone: Its antigen remains undetermined. It has no much larger one-base neighbor in the sample; base qualities were not kept.

TCRbeta CDR3 regions were sequenced with the immunoSEQ Assay. After extraction, genomic DNA underwent amplification by bias-controlled multiplex PCR, followed by high-throughput sequencing. Processing in the source paper ran as follows. Collapsing and filtering of sequences were performed to quantify the absolute abundance of each unique TCRbeta CDR3 region. T cell fraction was estimated by normalizing TCRbeta template counts to usable DNA, with usable DNA measured through amplification of reference genes found in all nucleated cells. Repertoire TCRs were annotated as SARS-CoV-2-specific by exact matching of V gene, CDR3 amino acid sequence and J gene to a known reactive TCR set. The reference SARS-CoV-2 TCR set came from MIRA and was filtered for enrichment in COVID-19-positive ImmuneCODE repertoires, removing public or cross-reactive TCRs. Using the MIRA antigens, annotated TCRs were further analysed by specific ORF or by position within an ORF. Depth was the summed frequency of annotated unique rearrangements, while breadth was defined as annotated unique rearrangements over total unique productive rearrangements. TCR breadth was compared between groups using two-sided Wilcoxon rank-sum tests. The table was pulled from immuneACCESS by TCRdb, which kept in-frame rearrangements only. Such tables lose some clones; where checked, under half of the loss comes from unresolved V genes, and the rest has no known cause. The DNA was the basis for D and trimming; V, J and clone size are from that table. Here the sample has roughly 380,000 clones; approximately 85% occur a single time. 3.3% of the sample goes to the ten largest clones.

Here the sequenced sample was peripheral blood, taken in a trial of Ad26.COV2.S vaccine versus placebo. The receptor's source is a person aged 18-65 years who received the Ad26.COV2.S COVID-19 vaccine or a placebo. Here the chain combines TRBV7-9 and TRBJ2-3, with TRBD1 tentatively as D gene (6 bases match). CDR3 protein: CASSREGGTDTQYF. The sequenced DNA: TGTGCCAGCAGCCGCGAGGGGGGCACAGATACGCAGTATTTT.